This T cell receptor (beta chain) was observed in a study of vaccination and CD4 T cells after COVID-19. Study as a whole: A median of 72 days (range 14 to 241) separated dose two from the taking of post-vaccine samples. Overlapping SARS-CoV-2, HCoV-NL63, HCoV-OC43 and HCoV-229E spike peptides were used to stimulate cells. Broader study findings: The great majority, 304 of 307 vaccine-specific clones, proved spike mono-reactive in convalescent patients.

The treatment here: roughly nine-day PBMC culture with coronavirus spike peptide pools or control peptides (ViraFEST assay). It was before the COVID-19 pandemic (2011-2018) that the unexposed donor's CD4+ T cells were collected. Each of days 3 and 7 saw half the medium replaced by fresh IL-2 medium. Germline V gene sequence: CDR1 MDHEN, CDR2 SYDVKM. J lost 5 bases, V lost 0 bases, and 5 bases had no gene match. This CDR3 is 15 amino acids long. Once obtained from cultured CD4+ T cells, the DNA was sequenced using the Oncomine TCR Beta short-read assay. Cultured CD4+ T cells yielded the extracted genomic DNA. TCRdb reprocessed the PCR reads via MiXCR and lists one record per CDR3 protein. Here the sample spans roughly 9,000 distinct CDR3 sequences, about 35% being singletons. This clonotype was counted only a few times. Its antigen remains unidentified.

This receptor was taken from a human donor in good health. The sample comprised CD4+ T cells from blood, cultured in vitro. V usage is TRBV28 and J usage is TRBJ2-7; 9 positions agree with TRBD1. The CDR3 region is CASSLWGQGTDEQYF. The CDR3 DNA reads TGTGCCAGCAGTTTATGGGGACAGGGCACCGACGAGCAGTACTTC.